This T cell receptor beta chain stems from a study of regulatory T cells in long-lasting Graves disease. Arm-PCR of CDR3 regions and iRepertoire HTBI primers were used to build TCR beta libraries. One entry per CDR3 protein, called by TCRdb with MiXCR from the multiplex PCR reads. Among roughly 430,000 distinct CDR3 sequences listed, about a sixth were seen once. Time point: newly diagnosed GD, antithyroid drugs for less than 3 months. Extracted PBMC RNA gave rise to the TCR library. V was trimmed by 2 bases and J by 0 bases, leaving 12 bases between them. The CDR3 runs 15 residues. The germline CDR1 and CDR2 sequences are SQVTM and ANQGSEA. The sample also formed part of further work on T cells in Graves' hyperthyroidism and ophthalmopathy.

The sequence was obtained from a woman aged 30 to 39 with Graves disease. Sample: peripheral blood mononuclear cells (PBMCs), taken at new diagnosis, from a patient treated with antithyroid drugs. The rearrangement uses TRBV29-1 and TRBJ2-3; TRBD2 might be the D (6 bases). The CDR3 DNA reads TGCAGCGTTGAAAGTGGGGGGTACAGCACAGATACGCAGTATTTT. Protein: CSVESGGYSTDTQYF.